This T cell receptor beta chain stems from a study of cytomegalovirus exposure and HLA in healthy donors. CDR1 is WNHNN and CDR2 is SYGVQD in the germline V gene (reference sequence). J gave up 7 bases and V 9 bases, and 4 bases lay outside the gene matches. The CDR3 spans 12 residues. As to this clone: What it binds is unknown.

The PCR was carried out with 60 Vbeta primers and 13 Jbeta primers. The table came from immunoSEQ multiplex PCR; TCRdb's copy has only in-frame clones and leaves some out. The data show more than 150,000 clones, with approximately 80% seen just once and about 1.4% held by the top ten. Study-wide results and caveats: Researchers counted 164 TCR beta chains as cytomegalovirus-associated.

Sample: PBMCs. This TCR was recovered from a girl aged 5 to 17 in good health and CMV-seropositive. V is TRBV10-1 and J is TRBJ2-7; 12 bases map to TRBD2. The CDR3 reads CARTSGSGEQYF. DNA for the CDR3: TGCGCCAGGACTAGCGGGAGTGGTGAGCAGTACTTC.